A selection of T cell receptor beta chains follows, all from one sample in a study of T cell responses to AZD1222 COVID-19 vaccine. The table came from immunoSEQ multiplex PCR; TCRdb's copy has only in-frame clones and leaves some out. The data show about 78,000 clones, with 90% seen just once and about 3% held by the top ten. The source was peripheral blood, collected 28 days after the second AZD1222 dose. The origin of the receptors is an adult who received the AZD1222 COVID-19 vaccine. Each CDR3 is given with its conserved first and last residue. Each record gives: clone size, D gene, J gene, V gene, CDR3 protein, CDR3 DNA. The D gene is left open where the match is weak. Some rows have no size entry. The others give once, few or many, or a class for an expanded clone.

size: -; D: TRBD1; J: TRBJ1-1; V: TRBV12-3/TRBV12-4; CDR3: CASRPGQGREAFF; DNA: TGTGCCAGCAGACCGGGACAGGGAAGGGAAGCTTTCTTT
size: -; D: -; J: TRBJ1-1; V: TRBV12-3/TRBV12-4; CDR3: CASSLLQRTEAFF; DNA: TGTGCCAGCAGTCTGCTTCAGCGGACTGAAGCTTTCTTT
size: -; D: -; J: TRBJ2-5; V: TRBV7-6; CDR3: CASSLSRKETQYF; DNA: TGTGCCAGCAGCTTGTCCAGGAAAGAGACCCAGTACTTC
size: -; D: -; J: TRBJ2-2; V: TRBV7-3; CDR3: CASSSGNYPGRQTGELFF; DNA: TGTGCCAGCAGCTCGGGGAACTATCCTGGTAGACAAACCGGGGAGCTGTTTTTT
size: -; D: -; J: TRBJ1-1; V: TRBV12-1; CDR3: CASSFVRGIEAFF; DNA: TGTGCCAGCAGCTTTGTTCGGGGGATAGAGGCTTTCTTT
size: -; D: -; J: TRBJ1-1; V: TRBV6-2/TRBV6-3; CDR3: CASSSTVNTEAFF; DNA: TGTGCCAGCAGTTCGACAGTGAACACTGAAGCTTTCTTT
size: once; D: TRBD1; J: TRBJ1-1; V: TRBV6-1; CDR3: CASSDPPDRVYEAFF; DNA: TGTGCCAGCAGTGACCCACCGGACAGGGTGTATGAAGCTTTCTTT
size: -; D: -; J: TRBJ1-3; V: TRBV7-9; CDR3: CASSPGPGNTIYF; DNA: TGTGCCAGCAGCCCGGGACCGGGAAACACCATATATTTT
size: -; D: -; J: TRBJ2-5; V: TRBV5-4; CDR3: CASRGDSGFGGTQYF; DNA: TGTGCCAGCAGAGGGGATTCAGGGTTTGGTGGGACCCAGTACTTC
size: -; D: -; J: TRBJ1-2; V: TRBV20-1; CDR3: CSASAPYSGGYTF; DNA: TGCAGTGCTAGTGCCCCTTACAGCGGTGGCTACACCTTC
size: -; D: -; J: TRBJ1-2; V: TRBV28; CDR3: CASGLGRGAEGYTF; DNA: TGTGCCAGCGGACTTGGACGGGGCGCGGAGGGCTACACCTTC
size: -; D: -; J: TRBJ1-3; V: TRBV10-3; CDR3: CAIRQGESSGNTIYF; DNA: TGTGCCATCAGGCAGGGAGAGAGCTCTGGAAACACCATATATTTT
size: -; D: -; J: TRBJ1-5; V: TRBV11-1; CDR3: CASSLAFCSRYSNQPQHF; DNA: TGTGCCAGCAGCTTAGCTTTTTGCAGTCGTTATAGCAATCAGCCCCAGCATTTT